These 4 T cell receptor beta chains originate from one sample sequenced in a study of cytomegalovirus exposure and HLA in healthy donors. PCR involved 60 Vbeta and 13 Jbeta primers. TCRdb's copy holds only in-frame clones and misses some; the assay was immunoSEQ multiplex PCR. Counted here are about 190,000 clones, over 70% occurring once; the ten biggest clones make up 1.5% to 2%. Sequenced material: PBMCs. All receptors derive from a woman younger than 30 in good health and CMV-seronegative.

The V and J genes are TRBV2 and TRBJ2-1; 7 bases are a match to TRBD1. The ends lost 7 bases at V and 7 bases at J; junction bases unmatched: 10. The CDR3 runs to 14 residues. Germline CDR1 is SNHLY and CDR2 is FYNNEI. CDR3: CASTGQLTGNEQFF. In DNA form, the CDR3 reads TGTGCCAGCACGGGACAGCTAACGGGGAATGAGCAGTTCTTC.

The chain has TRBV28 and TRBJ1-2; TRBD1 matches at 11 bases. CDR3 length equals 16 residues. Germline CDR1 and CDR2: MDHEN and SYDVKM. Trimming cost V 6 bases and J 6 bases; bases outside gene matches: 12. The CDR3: CASRYISGTGGNGYTF. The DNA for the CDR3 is TGTGCCAGCAGATATATCTCCGGGACAGGGGGTAATGGCTACACCTTC.

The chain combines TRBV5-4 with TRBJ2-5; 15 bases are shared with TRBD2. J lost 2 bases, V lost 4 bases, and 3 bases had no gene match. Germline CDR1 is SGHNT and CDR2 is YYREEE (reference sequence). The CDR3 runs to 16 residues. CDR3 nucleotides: TGTGCCAGCAGCCCTGGACTAGCGGGGGGGCAAGAGACCCAGTACTTC. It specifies CASSPGLAGGQETQYF.

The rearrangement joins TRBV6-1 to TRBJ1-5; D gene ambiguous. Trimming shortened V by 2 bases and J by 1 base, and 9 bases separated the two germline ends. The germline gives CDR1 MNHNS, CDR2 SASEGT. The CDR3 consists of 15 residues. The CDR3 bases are TGTGCCAGCAGTGAATGGGCCCTGAGCAATCAGCCCCAGCATTTT. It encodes CASSEWALSNQPQHF.